This TCR beta chain emerged from a study of CD8 T cells in ankylosing spondylitis. Study observations and caveats: Ankylosing spondylitis blood seemed to carry a telltale TCR beta motif made of about 8 highly homologous variants. Reportedly, significant enrichment of disease-linked clones occurred in matched ankylosing spondylitis synovial fluid. Disease-linked clones were found to be CD8+ and relatively rare in peripheral blood. Before this, some motif variants had been reported in reactive arthritis synovial fluid and blood.

As for this clonotype: The antigen is undetermined.

Generation of TCR beta libraries employed quantitative 5'-RACE incorporating molecular barcodes. TCRdb re-analysed the 5' RACE reads in MiXCR, keeping a single row per CDR3 protein. The table has around 390,000 distinct CDR3 sequences, approximately 20% seen once; the top ten hold roughly a sixth. V shed 5 bases and J 5 bases; nucleotides not matched to a gene: 8. The CDR3 consists of 15 residues. CDR1 ENHRY and CDR2 SYGVKD come from the germline V gene. The V and J genes are TRBV10-3 and TRBJ2-1; 8 bases line up with TRBD2. The source material was blood, either unsorted or a sorted T cell fraction (not recorded which). The origin of this receptor is a male donor with ankylosing spondylitis. The CDR3 DNA sequence: TGTGCCATCAGTAACCGGACTAGCCGTCACAATGAGCAGTTCTTC. Translating it yields CAISNRTSRHNEQFF.